This TCR beta chain is from a study of blood T cell repertoires in COVID-19. Germline loops: CDR1 MNHNS, CDR2 SASEGT. J was trimmed by 1 base and V by 4 bases; bases with no gene match: 6. There are 16 residues in the CDR3. Produced via immunoSEQ multiplex PCR; TCRdb's table is partial and in-frame only. The table lists just under 40,000 clones, over 80% of them singletons, with 24% in the top ten. This TCR came from a man aged 50-59 years with active or convalescent COVID-19. Sequenced input: peripheral blood. The chain uses TRBV6-1 and TRBJ1-5, with TRBD1 matching 8 bases. The CDR3 loop reads CASSARAGGSNQPQHF. CDR3 nucleotides: TGTGCCAGCAGTGCTCGGGCAGGGGGCAGCAATCAGCCCCAGCATTTT.